The clone carrying this T cell receptor (beta chain) qualifies as medium-sized (0.01 to 0.1%). Peripheral blood genomic DNA, not sorted cells or RNA, was the template. TRB rearrangements spanning V, D and J were amplified using mixed TRB-A/B primers. TCRdb itself ran the multiplex PCR reads through MiXCR, one entry per CDR3 protein. The table lists over 8,500 distinct CDR3 sequences, around 24% of them singletons. The data stem from a study of T cell repertoires in aging, cancer and after chemotherapy. Germline V gives CDR1 GTSNPN, CDR2 SVGIG (reference sequence). V lost 5 bases to trimming and J lost 6 bases, with 13 bases between them. This CDR3 contains 12 residues.

The rearrangement links TRBV30 to TRBJ1-2, with D uncertain. Sequencing was performed on blood. The TCR comes from a human donor in good health. The CDR3 bases are TGTGCCTGGTATCCCCCAGTGGATGGCTACACCTTC. It specifies CAWYPPVDGYTF. Based on the CDR3 plus reference TRBV30 and TRBJ1-2, the full variable domain is SQTIHQWPATLVQPVGSPLSLECTVEGTSNPNLYWYRQAAGRGLQLLFYSVGIGQISSEVPQNLSASRPQDRQFILSSKKLLLSDSGFYLCAWYPPVDGYTFGSGTRLTVV.